This TCR beta chain appears in the sequencing data of a study of CD8 T cells in Susac syndrome. With random hexamers, roughly 0.45 to 1 ug RNA was reverse transcribed. MiXCR, run by TCRdb on the immunoSEQ multiplex PCR reads, gives a single entry per CDR3 protein. The repertoire includes approximately 200,000 distinct CDR3 sequences, 95% of them detected once, and 0.082% sits in the top ten. The CDR3 runs to 15 residues. V lost 3 bases to trimming and J lost 7 bases, with 19 bases between them. The germline gives CDR1 SGHRS, CDR2 YFSETQ. This chain connects TRBV5-1 to TRBJ2-5, with D unresolved. The origin of this receptor is a human donor with multiple sclerosis. Sequencing was done on a sample of CD4+ T cells from PBMCs. The CDR3 DNA is TGCGCCAGCAGCTACTGGGGAAATAGAGATGGGACCCAGTACTTC. Protein product: CASSYWGNRDGTQYF. The full variable domain, completed using reference TRBV5-1 and TRBJ2-5, is KAGVTQTPRYLIKTRGQQVTLSCSPISGHRSVSWYQQTPGQGLQFLFEYFSETQRNKGNFPGRFSGRQFSNSRSEMNVSTLELGDSALYLCASSYWGNRDGTQYFGPGTRLLVL.